The next 28 T cell receptor beta chains were all read from a single sample in a study of blood T cell repertoires in COVID-19. Assay used: immunoSEQ multiplex PCR; TCRdb lists only in-frame clones, some missing. The sample shows some 130,000 clones, around 76% of them seen only once. The sequenced sample consisted of peripheral blood. All receptors derive from a human donor in a cohort sampled during active COVID-19.

This chain uses TRBV7-7 with TRBJ2-4; D may be TRBD2 (5 bases). Germline V lookup: CDR1 SSHAT, CDR2 FNYEAQ (reference sequence). There are 19 residues in the CDR3. CDR3 residues: CANRSPPGWGSTAKNIQYF. The CDR3 DNA reads as TGTGCGAACCGTTCCCCCCCGGGATGGGGTTCTACGGCCAAAAACATTCAGTACTTC.

This clone was detected a few times. The chain combines TRBV28 with TRBJ2-7; D is unclear. V lost 8 bases and J 3 bases, leaving 11 bases between the germline ends. This CDR3 is built from 12 residues. Germline assignment: CDR1 MDHEN and CDR2 SYDVKM. The CDR3 sequence: CASHTSRYEQYF. CDR3 nucleotide sequence: TGTGCCAGCCACACATCCCGCTACGAGCAGTACTTC.

This clone appeared once. This chain links TRBV18 with TRBJ1-1; tentatively, D is TRBD1 (5 bases). Germline loops: CDR1 KGHSH, CDR2 LQKENI. The CDR3 has 16 amino acids. V was pared by 3 bases and J by 3 bases, with 17 bases between. Here the CDR3 DNA reads TGTGCCAGCTCACCGTTGAGCGCGGGGGAGGACACTGAAGCTTTCTTT. It translates to CASSPLSAGEDTEAFF.

CDR3 residues: CASSQASGSYNSPLHF. CDR3 sequence (DNA): TGCGCCAGCAGCCAAGCCTCGGGTTCCTATAATTCACCCCTCCACTTT. The chain combines TRBV4-1 with TRBJ1-6; D uncertain. The germline CDR1 and CDR2 sequences are MGHRA and YSYEKL. The CDR3 runs to 16 residues. Trimming pared 1 base from V and 1 base from J, leaving 8 bases between.

The chain couples TRBV24-1 to TRBJ2-3; D is uncertain. The CDR3 is made up of 13 amino acids. Germline V CDR1 and CDR2: KGHDR, SFDVKD. Trimming stripped 4 bases from V and 4 bases from J, with 8 bases between. CDR3 bases: TGTGCCACCAGTGACGGGTTTCCAGATACGCAGTATTTT. It yields the protein CATSDGFPDTQYF.

V is TRBV30 and J is TRBJ1-4; possibly TRBD1 for D (5 bases). In germline, CDR1 is GTSNPN, CDR2 SVGIG (reference sequence). This CDR3 comprises 14 residues. Trimming left V 0 bases short and J 5 bases short, with 10 bases between. The CDR3 sequence is CAWSVDSLNEKLFF. CDR3 in DNA: TGTGCCTGGAGTGTAGACAGCCTAAATGAAAAACTGTTTTTT.

As DNA, the CDR3 is TGTGCCAGCGGGATACGGACAGAGGCAGATACGCAGTATTTT. It encodes CASGIRTEADTQYF. The gene calls are TRBV5-6 and TRBJ2-3; D might be TRBD1 (6 bases). Trimming removed 7 bases from V and 4 bases from J, with 16 bases in between. Germline V gene data show CDR1 as SGHDT and CDR2 as YYEEEE. This CDR3 region has 14 residues.

The chain employs TRBV24-1 and TRBJ2-3, with D maybe TRBD1 (6 bases). CDR3 length: 16 residues. Per the germline V gene, CDR1 is KGHDR and CDR2 is SFDVKD. Between the trimmed V and J ends, which lost 3 bases and 2 bases, there was a span of 14 bases. This CDR3 is CATSDPIRTATDTQYF. Here the CDR3 DNA reads TGTGCCACCAGTGATCCCATCCGGACAGCCACAGATACGCAGTATTTT.

This rearrangement joins TRBV2 to TRBJ2-1, with 8 bases matching TRBD2. CDR3 size: 15 residues. The germline gives CDR1 SNHLY, CDR2 FYNNEI. V shed 2 bases, J shed 3 bases, and the junction held 3 bases outside the gene matches. CDR3: CASSELAGNYNEQFF. The CDR3 DNA sequence: TGTGCCAGCAGTGAACTAGCGGGTAACTACAATGAGCAGTTCTTC.

The sample holds a few counts of this clone. The J gene is TRBJ1-5, the V gene TRBV30; 8 bases are shared with TRBD1. Germline values: CDR1 GTSNPN, CDR2 SVGIG (reference sequence). With 1 base clipped from V and 7 bases from J, the junction kept 6 bases outside the gene matches. CDR3 length: 14 amino acids. CDR3: CAWSARQGSQPQHF. CDR3 bases: TGTGCCTGGAGTGCCCGACAGGGGAGCCAGCCCCAGCATTTT.

J is TRBJ2-1 and V is TRBV28, with TRBD2 matching over 8 bases. The CDR3 totals 15 residues. V shed 4 bases, J shed 4 bases, and the junction held 6 bases outside the gene matches. Germline V gene data show CDR1 as MDHEN and CDR2 as SYDVKM. Here the CDR3 DNA reads TGTGCCAGCAGTTCCTTAGCGGGGCGGTACAATGAGCAGTTCTTC. Protein: CASSSLAGRYNEQFF.

The chain is built from TRBV7-9 and TRBJ2-1; 8 positions match TRBD1. The CDR3 runs to 14 residues. V shed 5 bases and J 8 bases; nucleotides not matched to a gene: 8. The V gene's germline CDR1 is SEHNR and CDR2 FQNEAQ (reference sequence). CDR3 nucleotide sequence: TGTGCCAGCAGCGCAAATGACAGGGGCGATGAGCAGTTCTTC. Translated: CASSANDRGDEQFF.

This clone was recorded at least ten times. This rearrangement joins TRBV6-1 to TRBJ1-5, with D possibly being TRBD1 (5 bases). The V gene's germline CDR1 is MNHNS and CDR2 SASEGT. This CDR3 region has 16 residues. Trimming stripped 2 bases from V and 2 bases from J, with 13 bases between. CDR3 sequence (DNA): TGTGCCAGCAGTGAAACGGGGGGGTCGGGCAATCAGCCCCAGCATTTT. Protein product: CASSETGGSGNQPQHF.

The chain employs TRBV3-1 (or the pseudogene TRBV3-2) and TRBJ2-3; perhaps TRBD1 as D (5 bases). The CDR3 totals 15 residues. The V and J ends lost 3 bases and 6 bases respectively, with 16 bases between them. The germline V gene encodes CDR1 LGHDT and CDR2 YNNKEL (reference sequence). The CDR3 here is CASSHPKGPGDTQYF. The CDR3 DNA reads as TGTGCCAGCAGCCATCCCAAGGGGCCTGGGGATACGCAGTATTTT.

The rearrangement links TRBV19 to TRBJ1-5, with TRBD1 identical over 8 bases. CDR1 is LNHDA and CDR2 is SQIVND in the germline V gene (reference sequence). The CDR3 is made up of 15 amino acids. V trimming: 3 bases; J trimming: 6 bases; junction bases outside the gene matches: 7. The CDR3 DNA sequence: TGTGCCAGTAGTATCGGACAGGGTCTCGCTCAGCCCCAGCATTTT. Protein product: CASSIGQGLAQPQHF.

The chain recombines TRBV12-3 or TRBV12-4 with TRBJ1-5; the match to TRBD1 covers 7 bases. The CDR3 length is 12 residues. V lost 6 bases to trimming and J lost 6 bases; unmatched junction nucleotides: 2. The CDR3 sequence is CASRTGIQPQHF. The CDR3 DNA reads TGTGCCAGCAGGACAGGGATTCAGCCCCAGCATTTT.

This sequence joins TRBV4-1 and TRBJ1-3; the match to TRBD1 covers 8 bases. Germline-derived CDR1 and CDR2 are MGHRA and YSYEKL. V dropped 5 bases and J dropped 6; count of bases not matched to a gene: 3. This CDR3 region has 13 residues. CDR3 DNA sequence: TGCGCCAGCAGCGGGACAGGCGAAAACACCATATATTTT. This gives the protein CASSGTGENTIYF.

This chain uses TRBV6-4 with TRBJ1-5; D is undetermined. Germline CDR1 MRHNA, CDR2 SNTAGT. Trimming removed 4 bases from V and 4 bases from J, with 14 bases in between. The CDR3 is 15 residues long. The CDR3 spells CASSVEAEENQPQHF. The CDR3 nucleotides read TGTGCCAGCAGTGTGGAGGCTGAGGAGAATCAGCCCCAGCATTTT.

The chain joins TRBV10-3 to TRBJ2-2; 9 bases map to TRBD2. Per the germline V gene, CDR1 is ENHRY and CDR2 is SYGVKD. The V gene end was trimmed by 0 bases and the J gene end by 0 bases; junction bases not matched to a gene: 5. The CDR3 contains 18 residues. The DNA for the CDR3 is TGTGCCATCAGTGAGTCAGTGAGCGGGGGGCCGAACACCGGGGAGCTGTTTTTT. Its translation is CAISESVSGGPNTGELFF.

Remarks on this clone: Other nucleotide sequences from this sample produce the same CDR3. The V and J genes are TRBV5-1 and TRBJ1-2; perhaps TRBD1 as D (5 bases). Germline V gives CDR1 SGHRS, CDR2 YFSETQ. Trimming removed 2 bases at V and 0 bases at J, with 11 bases between. This CDR3 is built from 15 residues. The CDR3, as DNA: TGCGCCAGCAGCTTCCTGCAGGGATCTAACTATGGCTACACCTTC. Amino acid sequence: CASSFLQGSNYGYTF.

V usage is TRBV19 and J usage is TRBJ2-7; the D gene is possibly TRBD2 (6 bases). Trimming removed 3 bases from V and 4 bases from J, with 16 bases in between. Germline CDR1 LNHDA, CDR2 SQIVND (reference sequence). This CDR3 contains 15 residues. Here the CDR3 reads CASSMRRGRGYEQYF. The CDR3 DNA sequence: TGTGCCAGTAGTATGAGGAGGGGACGCGGTTACGAGCAGTACTTC. Full variable domain (missing parts from reference TRBV19 and TRBJ2-7): DGGITQSPKYLFRKEGQNVTLSCEQNLNHDAMYWYRQDPGQGLRLIYYSQIVNDFQKGDIAEGYSVSREKKESFPLTVTSAQKNPTAFYLCASSMRRGRGYEQYFGPGTRLTVT.

The gene calls are TRBV6-6 and TRBJ1-1; the D is unclear. V shed 5 bases and J shed 6 bases, with 16 bases lying between them. The CDR3 consists of 14 residues. The germline V gene has CDR1 MNHNY and CDR2 SVGAGI (reference sequence). This CDR3 reads CASSTDREIAEAFF. For the CDR3, the DNA is TGTGCCAGCAGTACCGACCGGGAGATCGCTGAAGCTTTCTTT.

This chain joins TRBV13 and TRBJ2-2, with 9 bases identical to TRBD2. V shed 8 bases and J 3 bases; nucleotides not matched to a gene: 10. The CDR3 runs 16 residues. The germline CDR1 and CDR2 sequences are PRHDT and FYEKMQ (reference sequence). The CDR3 nucleotides read TGTGCCAGCCGGGCAGGCGGGGGGGCGTACACCGGGGAGCTGTTTTTT. Its protein product is CASRAGGGAYTGELFF.

This clone was counted many times. The genes are TRBV19 and TRBJ2-7, with 7 bases that match TRBD2. Germline trimming cut 7 bases from V and 5 bases from J; bases unmatched to any gene: 8. CDR1 and CDR2 (germline): LNHDA, SQIVND (reference sequence). CDR3 length: 13 amino acids. The CDR3 here is CASMGEGTNEQYF. In DNA, the CDR3 is TGTGCCAGTATGGGGGAGGGAACGAACGAGCAGTACTTC.

The CDR3 loop reads CAITPDRGQPQHF. The CDR3 nucleotides are TGTGCCATCACCCCAGACAGGGGTCAGCCCCAGCATTTT. This chain joins TRBV10-3 and TRBJ1-5; TRBD1 agrees at 8 bases. Trimming at V came to 7 bases and at J to 6 bases, leaving 5 bases not matched to a gene. The CDR3 covers 13 residues. Germline V CDR1 and CDR2: ENHRY, SYGVKD.

This sequence joins TRBV13 and TRBJ2-6, with D perhaps matching TRBD2 (5 bases). This CDR3 is built from 17 residues. The germline gives CDR1 PRHDT, CDR2 FYEKMQ (reference sequence). Trimming shortened V by 4 bases and J by 0 bases, and 13 bases separated the two germline ends. The CDR3 here is CASSSGISNSGANVLTF. DNA of the CDR3: TGTGCCAGCAGCTCCGGGATTTCGAACTCTGGGGCCAACGTCCTGACTTTC.

The table lists this clone with a few counts. V is TRBV6-1 and J is TRBJ1-4; 7 bases agree with TRBD1. Germline loops: CDR1 MNHNS, CDR2 SASEGT. V shed 2 bases and J 6 bases; nucleotides not matched to a gene: 6. The CDR3 covers 15 residues. CDR3 loop: CASSERTGGYEKLFF. The CDR3 DNA reads as TGTGCCAGCAGTGAACGGACAGGCGGCTATGAAAAACTGTTTTTT.

The chain uses TRBV3-1 (or the pseudogene TRBV3-2) and TRBJ2-7; D is perhaps TRBD1 (7 bases). Trimming removed 10 bases at V and 0 bases at J, with 19 bases between. This CDR3 contains 15 residues. The germline V gene has CDR1 LGHDT and CDR2 YNNKEL (reference sequence). The CDR3 DNA follows: TGTGCCACCAGGGCGACAGGGAGGAGCTCCTACGAGCAGTACTTC. This gives the protein CATRATGRSSYEQYF.